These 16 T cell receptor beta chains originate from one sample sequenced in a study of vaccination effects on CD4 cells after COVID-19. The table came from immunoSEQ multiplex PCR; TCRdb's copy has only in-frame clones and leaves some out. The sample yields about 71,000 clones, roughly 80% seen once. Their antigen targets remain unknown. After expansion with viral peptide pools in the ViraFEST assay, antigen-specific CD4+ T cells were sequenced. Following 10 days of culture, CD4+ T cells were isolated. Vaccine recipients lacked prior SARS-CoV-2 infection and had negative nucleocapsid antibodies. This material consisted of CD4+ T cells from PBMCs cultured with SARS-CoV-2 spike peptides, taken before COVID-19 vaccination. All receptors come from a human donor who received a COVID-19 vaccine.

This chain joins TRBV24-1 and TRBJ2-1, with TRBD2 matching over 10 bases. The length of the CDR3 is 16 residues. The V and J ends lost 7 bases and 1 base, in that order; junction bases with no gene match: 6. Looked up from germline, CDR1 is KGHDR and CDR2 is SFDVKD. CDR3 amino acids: CATRDNSGGSYNEQFF. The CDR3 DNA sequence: TGTGCCACCAGGGACAATAGCGGGGGGTCCTACAATGAGCAGTTCTTC.

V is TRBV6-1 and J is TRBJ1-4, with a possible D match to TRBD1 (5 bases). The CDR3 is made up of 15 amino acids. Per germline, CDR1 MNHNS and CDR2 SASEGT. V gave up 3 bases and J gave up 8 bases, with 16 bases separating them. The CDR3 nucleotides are TGTGCCAGCAGTGATCGGTTGAGGGGTGGAGAAAAACTGTTTTTT. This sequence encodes CASSDRLRGGEKLFF.

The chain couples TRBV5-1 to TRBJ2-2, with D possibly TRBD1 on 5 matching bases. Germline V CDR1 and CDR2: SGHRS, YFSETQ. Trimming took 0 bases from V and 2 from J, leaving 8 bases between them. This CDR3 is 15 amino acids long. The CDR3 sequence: CASSLEGFNTGELFF. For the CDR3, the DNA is TGCGCCAGCAGCTTGGAGGGGTTTAACACCGGGGAGCTGTTTTTT.

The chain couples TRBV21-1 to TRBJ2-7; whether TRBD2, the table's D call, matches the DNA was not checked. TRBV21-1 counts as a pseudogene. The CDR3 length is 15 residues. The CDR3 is CASSKPGRSAYEQYV. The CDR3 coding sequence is TGTGCCAGCAGCAAGCCTGGGAGGAGCGCCTACGAGCAGTACGTC.

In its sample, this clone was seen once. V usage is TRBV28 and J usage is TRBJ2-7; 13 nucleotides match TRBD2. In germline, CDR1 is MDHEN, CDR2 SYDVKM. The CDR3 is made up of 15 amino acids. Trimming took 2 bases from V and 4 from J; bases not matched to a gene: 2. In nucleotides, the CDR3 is TGTGCCAGCAGTTTAGGACTAGCGGGGGTGTACGAGCAGTACGTC. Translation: CASSLGLAGVYEQYV.

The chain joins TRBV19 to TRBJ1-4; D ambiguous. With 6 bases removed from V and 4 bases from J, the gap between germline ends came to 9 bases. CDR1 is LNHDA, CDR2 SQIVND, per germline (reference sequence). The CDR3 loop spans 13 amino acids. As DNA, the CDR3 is TGTGCCAGTAGAGTATCTTATAATGAAAAACTGTTTTTT. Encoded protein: CASRVSYNEKLFF.

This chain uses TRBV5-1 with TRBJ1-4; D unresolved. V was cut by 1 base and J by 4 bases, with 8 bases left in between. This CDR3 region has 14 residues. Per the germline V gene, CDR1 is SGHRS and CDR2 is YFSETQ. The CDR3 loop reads CASSLSAGNEKLFF. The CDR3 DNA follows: TGCGCCAGCAGCTTGAGTGCTGGTAATGAAAAACTGTTTTTT.

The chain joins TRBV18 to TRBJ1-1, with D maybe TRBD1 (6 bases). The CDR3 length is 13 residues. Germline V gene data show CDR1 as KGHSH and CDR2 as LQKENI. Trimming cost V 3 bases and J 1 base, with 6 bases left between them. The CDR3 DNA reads TGTGCCAGCTCACCGACAGGGAACACTGAAGCTTTCTTT. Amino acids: CASSPTGNTEAFF.

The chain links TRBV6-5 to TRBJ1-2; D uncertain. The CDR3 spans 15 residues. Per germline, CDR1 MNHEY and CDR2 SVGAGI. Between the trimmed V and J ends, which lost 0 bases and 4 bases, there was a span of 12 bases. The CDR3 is CASSYSRAATYGYTF. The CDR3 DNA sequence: TGTGCCAGCAGTTACTCGAGGGCGGCTACCTATGGCTACACCTTC.

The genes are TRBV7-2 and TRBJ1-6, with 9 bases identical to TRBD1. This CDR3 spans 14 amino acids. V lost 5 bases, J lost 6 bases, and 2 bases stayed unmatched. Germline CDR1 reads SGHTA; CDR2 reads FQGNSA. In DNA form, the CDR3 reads TGTGCCAGCAGCCCGGGACAGGGTAATTCACCCCTCCACTTT. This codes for CASSPGQGNSPLHF.

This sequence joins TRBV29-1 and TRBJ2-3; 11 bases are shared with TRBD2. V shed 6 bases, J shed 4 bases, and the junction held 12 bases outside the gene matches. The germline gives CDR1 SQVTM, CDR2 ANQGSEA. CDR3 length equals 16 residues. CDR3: CSVATTGTSGADTQYF. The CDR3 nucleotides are TGCAGCGTCGCAACTACCGGGACTAGCGGAGCAGATACGCAGTATTTT.

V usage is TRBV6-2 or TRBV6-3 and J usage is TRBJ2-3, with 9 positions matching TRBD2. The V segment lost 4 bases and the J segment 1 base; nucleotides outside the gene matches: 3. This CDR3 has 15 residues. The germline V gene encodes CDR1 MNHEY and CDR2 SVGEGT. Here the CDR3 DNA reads TGTGCCAGCAGTTCCTGGACTAGCGGCACAGATACGCAGTATTTT. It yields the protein CASSSWTSGTDTQYF.

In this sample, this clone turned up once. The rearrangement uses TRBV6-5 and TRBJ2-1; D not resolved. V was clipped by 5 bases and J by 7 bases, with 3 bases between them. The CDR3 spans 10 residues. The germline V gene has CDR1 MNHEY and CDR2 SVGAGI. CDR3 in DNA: TGTGCCAGCAGTAGGAATGAGCAGTTCTTC. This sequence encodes CASSRNEQFF.

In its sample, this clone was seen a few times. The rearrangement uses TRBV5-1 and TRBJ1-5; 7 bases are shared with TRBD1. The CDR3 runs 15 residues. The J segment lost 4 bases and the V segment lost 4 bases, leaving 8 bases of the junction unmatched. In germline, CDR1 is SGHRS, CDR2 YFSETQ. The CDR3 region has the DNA TGCGCCAGCAGCCCCCGGGACAGCACTAATCAGCCCCAGCATTTT. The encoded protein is CASSPRDSTNQPQHF.

DNA for the CDR3: TGTGCCAGCAGCCAGACAGGGCCCCCCTATAATTCACCCCTCCACTTT. This translates into CASSQTGPPYNSPLHF. The chain combines TRBV6-6 with TRBJ1-6; 7 bases line up with TRBD1. After removal of 6 bases from V and 2 bases from J, the junction contained 7 bases not matched to a gene. The CDR3 runs to 16 residues. The germline V gene encodes CDR1 MNHNY and CDR2 SVGAGI (reference sequence).

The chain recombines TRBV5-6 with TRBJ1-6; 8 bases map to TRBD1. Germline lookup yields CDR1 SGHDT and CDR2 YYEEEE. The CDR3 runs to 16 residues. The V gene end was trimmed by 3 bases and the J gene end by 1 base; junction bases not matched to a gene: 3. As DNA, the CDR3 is TGTGCCAGCAGCTCCAACAGGGGGTCCTATAATTCACCCCTCCACTTT. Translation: CASSSNRGSYNSPLHF.